This is a list of T cell receptor beta chains from one sample in a study of blood T cell repertoires in COVID-19. Assay: immunoSEQ multiplex PCR; the TCRdb copy retains only in-frame clones and omits some. The sample carries roughly 160,000 clones, around nine tenths recorded once. Sequenced material: peripheral blood. The origin of the receptors is a woman of 80 years or more with COVID-19, enrolled during active disease. CDR3s include the opening cysteine and the closing phenylalanine or tryptophan. Fields, in order: J gene, clone size, V gene, D gene, CDR3 protein, CDR3 DNA. The D gene is left open where the match is weak. A clone size is listed for some rows: how often the clone was seen (once, few, many), or a class if it is expanded.

TRBJ1-1 . TRBV19 . CASSAPRGRMNTEAFF TGTGCCAGTAGTGCCCCCAGGGGAAGAATGAACACTGAAGCTTTCTTT
TRBJ1-3 . TRBV11-2 . CASSPVGGSGNTIYF TGTGCCAGCAGCCCCGTCGGAGGCTCTGGAAACACCATATATTTT
TRBJ1-5 . TRBV24-1 . CATSDRSGTWGQPQHF TGTGCCACCAGTGATAGATCTGGGACATGGGGTCAGCCCCAGCATTTT
TRBJ2-1 few TRBV7-3 . CASSLTSDNEQFF TGTGCCAGCAGCCTTACCTCGGACAATGAGCAGTTCTTC
TRBJ2-2 . TRBV9 TRBD1 CASSPRDRYAKTGELFF TGTGCCAGCAGCCCACGGGACAGGTATGCGAAGACCGGGGAGCTGTTTTTT
TRBJ1-2 . TRBV28 . CASSYRRGINYGYTF TGTGCCAGCAGTTATCGACGGGGAATTAACTATGGCTACACCTTC
TRBJ1-4 once TRBV27 . CASRPSGRRNEKLFF TGTGCCAGCAGGCCTAGCGGGCGACGGAATGAAAAACTGTTTTTT
TRBJ1-5 . TRBV14 . CASSQGHLNQPQHF TGTGCCAGCAGCCAAGGACACTTAAATCAGCCCCAGCATTTT
TRBJ2-7 . TRBV7-8 . CASSLAGRAQLEQYF TGTGCCAGCAGCTTAGCCGGCAGGGCTCAGCTCGAGCAGTACTTC
TRBJ1-2 . TRBV6-6 TRBD1 CASLQGVLYGYTF TGTGCCAGCCTACAGGGGGTCCTCTATGGCTACACCTTC
TRBJ2-7 . TRBV7-2 TRBD1 CASSLTAGTGAYEQYF TGTGCCAGCAGCTTAACCGCCGGGACAGGGGCCTACGAGCAGTACTTC
TRBJ2-1 . TRBV28 TRBD2 CASIANLAGGLYNEQFF TGTGCCAGCATCGCAAACCTAGCGGGAGGCCTCTACAATGAGCAGTTCTTC
TRBJ1-2 few TRBV18 TRBD1 CASSGGQGIYGYTF TGTGCCAGCTCAGGGGGACAGGGAATCTATGGCTACACCTTC
TRBJ2-2 once TRBV9 TRBD1 CASSPRDSWNTGELFF TGTGCCAGCAGCCCCAGGGACAGCTGGAACACCGGGGAGCTGTTTTTT